This T cell receptor (beta chain) derives from a study of CD8 T cells in Susac syndrome. This clonotype was seen once. The germline V gene encodes CDR1 SGHDN and CDR2 FVKESK. V trimming: 7 bases; J trimming: 1 base; junction bases outside the gene matches: 5. This CDR3 has 14 residues. Random hexamers served to reverse transcribe about 0.5 to 1 ug RNA. The CDR3 of TCR beta was amplified by immunoSEQ multiplex PCR across 54 Vbeta and 13 Jbeta. TCRdb itself ran the immunoSEQ multiplex PCR reads through MiXCR, one entry per CDR3 protein. The profile covers around 190,000 distinct CDR3 sequences, with approximately 94% appearing a single time and more than 0.095% taken by the ten largest.

The clonotype comes from a human donor with Susac syndrome. Sample: CD4+ T cells from PBMCs. This chain links TRBV14 with TRBJ1-1; the match to TRBD1 covers 8 bases. The CDR3 sequence: CASNRQGPNTEAFF. The CDR3, as DNA: TGTGCCAGCAACCGACAGGGGCCGAACACTGAAGCTTTCTTT. Drawing the rest from reference TRBV14 and TRBJ1-1, the complete variable domain is EAGVTQFPSHSVIEKGQTVTLRCDPISGHDNLYWYRRVMGKEIKFLLHFVKESKQDESGMPNNRFLAERTGGTYSTLKVQPAELEDSGVYFCASNRQGPNTEAFFGQGTRLTVV.